This is a list of T cell receptor beta chains from one sample in a study of early T cells in non-severe SARS-CoV-2 infection. TCRdb redid the calling of the 5' RACE reads with MiXCR, one entry per CDR3 protein. The table includes 90,000 to 130,000 distinct CDR3 sequences, roughly 12% detected once. Sequencing was carried out using whole blood. These receptors all stem from an adult who was a healthcare worker with PCR-confirmed SARS-CoV-2 infection or an uninfected control (not recorded which). Both conserved end residues are part of each CDR3. A D gene is named only where the DNA matches it firmly. Expanded clones get a size class; other rows say once, few or many, or leave the size out.

J gene | D gene | clone size | V gene | CDR3 DNA | CDR3 protein
TRBJ1-3 | TRBD1 | few | TRBV6-5 | TGTGCCAGCAGTTGGGGGGACAGCTCTGGAAACACCATATATTTT | CASSWGDSSGNTIYF
TRBJ1-1 | . | few | TRBV29-1 | TGCAGCGTTGTGGGACAAGGGAACACTGAAGCTTTCTTT | CSVVGQGNTEAFF
TRBJ2-1 | . | few | TRBV6-2/TRBV6-3 | TGTGCCAGCAGTTGGACACCGACTTACAATGAGCAGTTCTTC | CASSWTPTYNEQFF
TRBJ1-1 | . | few | TRBV11-2 | TGTGCCAGCAGCCCCGGGGGACACTTGAACACTGAAGCTTTCTTT | CASSPGGHLNTEAFF
TRBJ1-1 | . | few | TRBV7-6 | TGTGCCAGCAGCCTTAGGACAGCCACGAACACTGAAGCTTTCTTT | CASSLRTATNTEAFF
TRBJ1-4 | . | . | TRBV19 | TGTGCCAGTAAAAGACGAGGGATTAATGAAAAACTGTTTTTT | CASKRRGINEKLFF
TRBJ2-1 | TRBD2 | many | TRBV20-1 | TGCAGTGCTAGAGTAGCGGGGGGAGGTGGAAATGAGCAGTTCTTC | CSARVAGGGGNEQFF
TRBJ1-5 | . | many | TRBV29-1 | TGCAGCGTTGCTGAGGGCGCCAATCAGCCCCAGCATTTT | CSVAEGANQPQHF
TRBJ2-1 | TRBD2 | many | TRBV29-1 | TGCAGCTTGCGGGGGGACTCCTACAATGAGCAGTTCTTC | CSLRGDSYNEQFF
TRBJ1-5 | . | few | TRBV2 | TGTGCCAGCAGGACCAGGAACAATCAGCCCCAGCATTTT | CASRTRNNQPQHF
TRBJ2-3 | TRBD2 | many | TRBV11-3 | TGTGCCAGCAGTCGACGGACTAGCGGCACAGATACGCAGTATTTT | CASSRRTSGTDTQYF
TRBJ1-1 | TRBD1 | . | TRBV7-7 | TGTGCTAGCAGCCGGGGAGAAACAGGGACAGGGGTCGGTCGGACTGAAGCTTTCTTT | CASSRGETGTGVGRTEAFF
TRBJ2-5 | TRBD1 | . | TRBV20-1 | TGCAGTGCCCCTGGACAGGGGATAGAGACCCAGTACTTC | CSAPGQGIETQYF
TRBJ1-1 | . | few | TRBV7-8 | TGTGCCAGCAGCCCCACGGTGGGACAACTCATGAACACTGAAGCTTTCTTT | CASSPTVGQLMNTEAFF
TRBJ1-2 | TRBD1 | few | TRBV24-1 | TGTGCCACCAGTGATCCCGGACAGGGGCAGGGATATGGCTACACCTTC | CATSDPGQGQGYGYTF
TRBJ2-3 | . | . | TRBV4-2 | TGTGCCAGCAGCCAAGGGACAGCCATGAGCACAGATACGCAGTATTTT | CASSQGTAMSTDTQYF
TRBJ2-3 | . | few | TRBV30 | TGTGCCTGGAATTTCGGCCACCAAAGCACAGATACGCAGTATTTT | CAWNFGHQSTDTQYF
TRBJ2-2 | . | few | TRBV29-1 | TGCAGCGTGAAAAGGCCGGCCGGGGAGCTGTTTTTT | CSVKRPAGELFF
TRBJ2-1 | . | few | TRBV7-3 | TGTGCCAGCAGCTTAGGCCCAACCTACGGCAATGAGCAGTTCTTC | CASSLGPTYGNEQFF
TRBJ2-7 | TRBD1 | . | TRBV7-9 | TGTGCCAGCAGCTTAGCGACCGGGACAGGGGACTACGAGCAGTACTTC | CASSLATGTGDYEQYF
TRBJ2-3 | . | many | TRBV5-1 | TGCGCCAGCAGCTTGGATGATACGCAGTATTTT | CASSLDDTQYF
TRBJ1-1 | . | many | TRBV20-1 | TGCAGTGCTAGAGATGCGAACCTGAAAGCCACTGAAGCTTTCTTT | CSARDANLKATEAFF
TRBJ1-2 | . | few | TRBV4-1 | TGCGCCAGCAGCCAAGATGGGACACCCGGGAACGGCTACACCTTC | CASSQDGTPGNGYTF
TRBJ2-7 | . | few | TRBV29-1 | TGCAGCGTTGGTGATACCCCTCGGTACGAGCAGTACTTC | CSVGDTPRYEQYF
TRBJ2-1 | TRBD2 | . | TRBV9 | TGTGCCAGCAGCGTCGGACTAGCGGTCAATGAGCAGTTCTTC | CASSVGLAVNEQFF
TRBJ2-3 | . | . | TRBV7-3 | TGTGCCAGCAGCTTTACAAGCCAGGGTGGAGATACGCAGTATTTT | CASSFTSQGGDTQYF
TRBJ2-7 | TRBD2 | . | TRBV5-1 | TGCGCCAGCAGCTTGGCCCAGCGGGAGGGCCCGGGGCACGAGCAGTACTTC | CASSLAQREGPGHEQYF
TRBJ2-6 | . | . | TRBV19 | TGTGCCAGTAGTACCGGACAGCTCTCTGGGGCCAACGTCCTGACTTTC | CASSTGQLSGANVLTF
TRBJ1-5 | TRBD1 | . | TRBV19 | TGTGCCAGTAGCCAACAGGGGGGCAATCAGCCCCAGCATTTT | CASSQQGGNQPQHF
TRBJ2-3 | TRBD1 | few | TRBV4-1 | TGCGCCAGCAGCCAAGGGGGGACAGGGAGTGGTACGCAGTATTTT | CASSQGGTGSGTQYF
TRBJ1-5 | . | . | TRBV19 | TGTGCCAGTCAATTTAGCGGTGGGCTCAGCAATCAGCCCCAGCATTTT | CASQFSGGLSNQPQHF